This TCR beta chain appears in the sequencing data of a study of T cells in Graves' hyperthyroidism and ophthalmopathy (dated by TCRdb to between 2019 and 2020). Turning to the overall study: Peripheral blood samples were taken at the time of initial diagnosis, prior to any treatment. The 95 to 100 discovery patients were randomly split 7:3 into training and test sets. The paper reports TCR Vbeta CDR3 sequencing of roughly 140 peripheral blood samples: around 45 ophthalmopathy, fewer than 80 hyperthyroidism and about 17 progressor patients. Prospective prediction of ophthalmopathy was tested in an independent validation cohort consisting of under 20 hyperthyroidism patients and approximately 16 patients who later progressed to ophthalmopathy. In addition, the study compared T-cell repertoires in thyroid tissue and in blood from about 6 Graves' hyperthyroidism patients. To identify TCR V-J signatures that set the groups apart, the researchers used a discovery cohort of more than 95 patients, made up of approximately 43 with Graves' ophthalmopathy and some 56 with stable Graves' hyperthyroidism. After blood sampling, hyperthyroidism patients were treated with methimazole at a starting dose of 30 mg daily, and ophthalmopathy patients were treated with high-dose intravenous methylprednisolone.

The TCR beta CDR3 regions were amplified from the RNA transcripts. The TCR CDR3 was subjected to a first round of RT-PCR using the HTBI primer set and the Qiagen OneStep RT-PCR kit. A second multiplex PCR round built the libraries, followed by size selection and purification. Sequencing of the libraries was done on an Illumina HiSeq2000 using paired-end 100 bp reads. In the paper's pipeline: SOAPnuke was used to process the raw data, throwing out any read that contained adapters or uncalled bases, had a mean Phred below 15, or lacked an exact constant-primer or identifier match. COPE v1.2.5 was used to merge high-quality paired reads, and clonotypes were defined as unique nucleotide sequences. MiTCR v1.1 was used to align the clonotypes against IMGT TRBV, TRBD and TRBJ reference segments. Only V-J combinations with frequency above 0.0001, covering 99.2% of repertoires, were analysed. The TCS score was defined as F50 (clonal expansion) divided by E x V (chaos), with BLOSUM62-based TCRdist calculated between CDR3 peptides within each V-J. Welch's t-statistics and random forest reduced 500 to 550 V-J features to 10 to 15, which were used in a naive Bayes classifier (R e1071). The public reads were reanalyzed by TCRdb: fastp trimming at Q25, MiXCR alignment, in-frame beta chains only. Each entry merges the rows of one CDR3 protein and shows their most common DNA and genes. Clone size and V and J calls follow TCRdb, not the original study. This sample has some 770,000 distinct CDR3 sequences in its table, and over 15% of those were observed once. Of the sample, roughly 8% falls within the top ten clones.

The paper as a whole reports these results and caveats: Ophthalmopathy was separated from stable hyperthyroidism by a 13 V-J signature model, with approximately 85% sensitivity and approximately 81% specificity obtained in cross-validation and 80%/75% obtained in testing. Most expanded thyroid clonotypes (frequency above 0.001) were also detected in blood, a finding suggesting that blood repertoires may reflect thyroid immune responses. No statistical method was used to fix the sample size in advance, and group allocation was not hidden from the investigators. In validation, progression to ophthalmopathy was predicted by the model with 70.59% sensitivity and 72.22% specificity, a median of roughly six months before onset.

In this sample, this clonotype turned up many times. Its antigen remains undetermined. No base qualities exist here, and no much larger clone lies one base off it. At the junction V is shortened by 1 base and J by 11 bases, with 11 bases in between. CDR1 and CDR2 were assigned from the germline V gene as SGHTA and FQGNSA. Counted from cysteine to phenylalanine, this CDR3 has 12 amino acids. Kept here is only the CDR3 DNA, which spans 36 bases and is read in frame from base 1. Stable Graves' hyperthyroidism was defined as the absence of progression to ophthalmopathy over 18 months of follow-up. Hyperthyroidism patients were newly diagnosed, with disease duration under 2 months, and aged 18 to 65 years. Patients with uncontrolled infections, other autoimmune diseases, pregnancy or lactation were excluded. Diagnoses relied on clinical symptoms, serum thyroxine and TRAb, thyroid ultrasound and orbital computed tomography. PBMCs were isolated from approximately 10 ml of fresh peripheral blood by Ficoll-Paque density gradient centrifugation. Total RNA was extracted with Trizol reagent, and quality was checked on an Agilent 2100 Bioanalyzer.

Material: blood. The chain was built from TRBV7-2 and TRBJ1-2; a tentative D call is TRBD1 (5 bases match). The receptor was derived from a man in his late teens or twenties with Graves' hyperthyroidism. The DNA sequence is TGTGCCAGCAGCTTAGATCAGGGACGATACACCTTC. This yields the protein CASSLDQGRYTF.